This TCR beta chain originates from a study of blood T cells in healthy people across ages. Study information: There was about one barcoded beta molecule captured by template switching per two T cells.

For the second PCR, which ran for roughly 6 to 11 cycles, a sample-barcoded 5' primer and a J-beta primer mix were used. A 12-random-nucleotide template-switch adaptor tagged each cDNA molecule. Using its own MiXCR run on the 5' RACE reads, TCRdb lists one record per CDR3 protein. The sample records more than 500,000 distinct CDR3 sequences, 27% being singletons. The CDR3 is 15 residues long. Looked up from germline, CDR1 is SGHRS and CDR2 is YFSETQ. This clonotype turned up a few times. Its antigen is as yet unknown. Study conclusions and caveats: Age brought a roughly linear fall in TCR beta diversity measured per million T cells.

Russia was home to the donors, healthy Caucasian individuals aged about 6 to 100. The TCR originated in a woman in her 70s in good health. Sample: blood. The rearrangement joins TRBV5-1 to TRBJ2-5, with 8 bases fitting TRBD1. The last part of the DNA fits TRBJ2-7 better; the J call may be wrong. The CDR3 here is CASRSEDRERYEQYF. Written as DNA, the CDR3 is TGCGCCAGCAGATCCGAGGACAGGGAGCGGTACGAGCAGTACTTC.